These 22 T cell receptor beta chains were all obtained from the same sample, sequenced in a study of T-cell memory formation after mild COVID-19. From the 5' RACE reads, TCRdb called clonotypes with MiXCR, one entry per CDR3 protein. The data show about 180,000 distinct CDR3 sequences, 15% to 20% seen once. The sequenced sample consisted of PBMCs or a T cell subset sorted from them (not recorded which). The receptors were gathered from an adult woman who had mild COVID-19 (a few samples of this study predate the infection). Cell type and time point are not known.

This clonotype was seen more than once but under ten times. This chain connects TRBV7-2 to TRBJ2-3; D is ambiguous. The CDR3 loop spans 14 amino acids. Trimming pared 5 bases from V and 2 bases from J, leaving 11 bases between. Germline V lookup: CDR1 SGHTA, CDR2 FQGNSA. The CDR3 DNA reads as TGTGCCAGCAGCCGGGCCCGAGACACAGATACGCAGTATTTT. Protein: CASSRARDTDTQYF.

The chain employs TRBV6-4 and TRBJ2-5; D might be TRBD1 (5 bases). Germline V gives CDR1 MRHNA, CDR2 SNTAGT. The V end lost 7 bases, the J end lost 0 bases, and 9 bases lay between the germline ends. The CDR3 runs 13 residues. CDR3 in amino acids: CASTRQYQETQYF. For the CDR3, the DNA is TGTGCCAGCACGCGACAGTACCAAGAGACCCAGTACTTC.

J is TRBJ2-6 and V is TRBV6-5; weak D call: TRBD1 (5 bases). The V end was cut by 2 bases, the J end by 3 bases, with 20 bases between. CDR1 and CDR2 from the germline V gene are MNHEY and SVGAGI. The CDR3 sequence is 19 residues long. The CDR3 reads CASSYSGRALSGGANVLTF. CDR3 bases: TGTGCCAGCAGTTACAGTGGCAGGGCACTTTCGGGTGGGGCCAACGTCCTGACTTTC.

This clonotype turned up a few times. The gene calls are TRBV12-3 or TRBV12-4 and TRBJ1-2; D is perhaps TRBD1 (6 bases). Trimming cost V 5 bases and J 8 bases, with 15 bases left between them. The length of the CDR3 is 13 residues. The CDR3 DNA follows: TGTGCCAGCAGTCTCGGGACAAGGACGGGCTACACCTTC. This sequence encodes CASSLGTRTGYTF.

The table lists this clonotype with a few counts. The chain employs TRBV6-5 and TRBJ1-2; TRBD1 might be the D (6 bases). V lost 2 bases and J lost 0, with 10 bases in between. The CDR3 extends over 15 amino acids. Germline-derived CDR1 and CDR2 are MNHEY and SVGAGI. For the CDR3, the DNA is TGTGCCAGCAGTTACGGGGGGGGGCCTAACTATGGCTACACCTTC. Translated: CASSYGGGPNYGYTF.

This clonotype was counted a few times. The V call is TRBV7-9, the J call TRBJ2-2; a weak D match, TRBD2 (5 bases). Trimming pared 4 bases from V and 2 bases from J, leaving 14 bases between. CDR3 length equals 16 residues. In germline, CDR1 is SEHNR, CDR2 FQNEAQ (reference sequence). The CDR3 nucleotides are TGTGCCAGCAGCTCGCTCGGGATTACCAACACCGGGGAGCTGTTTTTT. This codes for CASSSLGITNTGELFF.

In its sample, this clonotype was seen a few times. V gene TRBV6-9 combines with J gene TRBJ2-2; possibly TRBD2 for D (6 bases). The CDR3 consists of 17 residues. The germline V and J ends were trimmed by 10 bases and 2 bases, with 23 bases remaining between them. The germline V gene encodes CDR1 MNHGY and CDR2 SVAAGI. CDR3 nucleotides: TGTGCCACACCACAGCCAAGGCGGGGTGGAAACACCGGGGAGCTGTTTTTT. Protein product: CATPQPRRGGNTGELFF.

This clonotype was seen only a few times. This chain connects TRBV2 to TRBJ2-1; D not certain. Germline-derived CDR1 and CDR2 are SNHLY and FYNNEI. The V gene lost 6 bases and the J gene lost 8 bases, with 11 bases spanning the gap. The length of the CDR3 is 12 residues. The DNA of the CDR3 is TGTGCCAGCAGGCAAGATGGCGATGAGCAGTTCTTC. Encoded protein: CASRQDGDEQFF.

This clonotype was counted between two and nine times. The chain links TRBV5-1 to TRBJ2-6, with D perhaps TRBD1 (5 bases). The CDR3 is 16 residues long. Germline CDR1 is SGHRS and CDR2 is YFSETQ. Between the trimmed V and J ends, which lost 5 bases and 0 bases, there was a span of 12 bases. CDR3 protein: CASRQTVLSGANVLTF. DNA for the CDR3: TGCGCCAGCAGACAGACAGTGCTCTCTGGGGCCAACGTCCTGACTTTC.

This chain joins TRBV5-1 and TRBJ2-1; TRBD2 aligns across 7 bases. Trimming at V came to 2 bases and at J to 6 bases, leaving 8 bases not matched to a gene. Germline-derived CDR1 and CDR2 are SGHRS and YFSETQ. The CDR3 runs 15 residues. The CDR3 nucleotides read TGCGCCAGCAGCTTTGCGGTAGCGGGCGCCAATGAGCAGTTCTTC. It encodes CASSFAVAGANEQFF.

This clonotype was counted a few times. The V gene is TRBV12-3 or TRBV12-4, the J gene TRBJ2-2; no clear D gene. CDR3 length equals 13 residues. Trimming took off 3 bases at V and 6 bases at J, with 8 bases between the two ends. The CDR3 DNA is TGTGCCAGCAGTTTTGGGTCGCCCGGGGAGCTGTTTTTT. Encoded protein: CASSFGSPGELFF.

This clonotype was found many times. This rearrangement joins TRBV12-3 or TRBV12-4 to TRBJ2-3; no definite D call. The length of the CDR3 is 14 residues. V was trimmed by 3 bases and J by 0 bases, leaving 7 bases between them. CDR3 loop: CASSFVTSTDTQYF. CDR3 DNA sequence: TGTGCCAGCAGTTTCGTGACTAGCACAGATACGCAGTATTTT.

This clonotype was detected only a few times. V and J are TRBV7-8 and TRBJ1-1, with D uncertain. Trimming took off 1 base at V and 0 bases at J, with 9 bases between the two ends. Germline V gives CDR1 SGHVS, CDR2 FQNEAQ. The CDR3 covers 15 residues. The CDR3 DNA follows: TGTGCCAGCAGCTTAGAGGCCAGGCTGAACACTGAAGCTTTCTTT. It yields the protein CASSLEARLNTEAFF.

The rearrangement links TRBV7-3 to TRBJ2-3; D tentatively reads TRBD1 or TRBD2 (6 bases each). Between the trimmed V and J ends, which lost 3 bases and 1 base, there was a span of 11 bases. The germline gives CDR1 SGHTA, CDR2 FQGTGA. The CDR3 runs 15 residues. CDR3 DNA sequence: TGTGCCAGCAGCTTTGGGGGGCCGGGCACAGATACGCAGTATTTT. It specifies CASSFGGPGTDTQYF. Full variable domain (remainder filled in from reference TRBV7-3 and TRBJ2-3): GAGVSQTPSNKVTEKGKYVELRCDPISGHTALYWYRQSLGQGPEFLIYFQGTGAADDSGLPNDRFFAVRPEGSVSTLKIQRTERGDSAVYLCASSFGGPGTDTQYFGPGTRLTVL.

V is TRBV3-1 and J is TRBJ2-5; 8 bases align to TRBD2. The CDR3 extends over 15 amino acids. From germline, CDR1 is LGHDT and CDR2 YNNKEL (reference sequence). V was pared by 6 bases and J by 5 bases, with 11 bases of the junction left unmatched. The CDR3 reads CASSTPGGGRETQYF. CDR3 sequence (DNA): TGTGCCAGCAGTACTCCCGGGGGCGGGAGGGAGACCCAGTACTTC.

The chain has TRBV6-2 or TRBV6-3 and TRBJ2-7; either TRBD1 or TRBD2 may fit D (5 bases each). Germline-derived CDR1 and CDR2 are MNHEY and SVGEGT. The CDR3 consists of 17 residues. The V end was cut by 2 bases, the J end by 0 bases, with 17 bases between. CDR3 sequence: CASSYVWGLTSSYEQYF. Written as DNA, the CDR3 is TGTGCCAGCAGTTACGTCTGGGGGTTGACGAGCTCCTACGAGCAGTACTTC.

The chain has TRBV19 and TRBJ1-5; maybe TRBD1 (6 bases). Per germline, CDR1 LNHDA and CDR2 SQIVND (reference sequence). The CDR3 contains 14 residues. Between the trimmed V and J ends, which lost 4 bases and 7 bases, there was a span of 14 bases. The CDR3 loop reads CASSTVRGYQPQHF. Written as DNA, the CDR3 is TGTGCCAGTAGTACGGTCAGGGGATACCAGCCCCAGCATTTT.

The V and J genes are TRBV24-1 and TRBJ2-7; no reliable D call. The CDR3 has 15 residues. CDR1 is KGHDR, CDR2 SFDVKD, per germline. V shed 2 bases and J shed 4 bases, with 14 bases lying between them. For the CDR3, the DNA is TGTGCCACCAGTGATTCCCGACGGCTACAGTACGAGCAGTACTTC. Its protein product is CATSDSRRLQYEQYF.

The CDR3 DNA reads as TGTGCCAGCAGCCAAGATTCTGGGGGGAGGAGGGGTCAGCCCCAGCATTTT. Translating gives CASSQDSGGRRGQPQHF. The rearrangement uses TRBV3-1 and TRBJ1-5, with a weak D call TRBD1 (5 bases). V lost 0 bases and J lost 6, with 18 bases in between. Per the germline V gene, CDR1 is LGHDT and CDR2 is YNNKEL (reference sequence). CDR3 length: 17 amino acids.

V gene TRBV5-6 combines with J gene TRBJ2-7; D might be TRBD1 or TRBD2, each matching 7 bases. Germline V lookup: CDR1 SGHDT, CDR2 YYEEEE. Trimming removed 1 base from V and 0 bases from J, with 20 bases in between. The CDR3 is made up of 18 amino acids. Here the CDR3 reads CASSLRAGDSVSSYEQYF. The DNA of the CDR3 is TGTGCCAGCAGCTTGAGGGCGGGGGACAGTGTTAGCTCCTACGAGCAGTACTTC.

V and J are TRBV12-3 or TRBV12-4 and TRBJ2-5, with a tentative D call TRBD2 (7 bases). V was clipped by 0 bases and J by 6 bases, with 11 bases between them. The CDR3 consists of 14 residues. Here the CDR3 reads CASSLAGGLKTQYF. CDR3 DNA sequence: TGTGCCAGCAGTTTAGCGGGGGGGCTAAAGACCCAGTACTTC.

This chain's CDR3 is CASSLGAETQYF. The CDR3 DNA reads as TGCGCCAGCAGCTTGGGGGCGGAGACCCAGTACTTC. This rearrangement joins TRBV5-1 to TRBJ2-5, with D uncertain. V gave up 0 bases and J gave up 5 bases, with 5 bases separating them. Germline V gene data show CDR1 as SGHRS and CDR2 as YFSETQ. This CDR3 comprises 12 residues.